A single TCR beta chain is shown here with its context. This sample is part of a study of blood T cell repertoires in COVID-19. Background on the study: Whether acute or convalescent, the COVID-19 samples came from the United States, Italy and Spain.

The CDR3 totals 16 residues. Unmatched junction bases numbered 8, after V lost 3 bases and J lost 2 bases. The germline V gene has CDR1 MNHNS and CDR2 SASEGT. Per the original data handling: Amplifying reference gene primers gave estimates of nucleated cell counts. This table comes from immunoSEQ multiplex PCR, and its TCRdb copy is limited to in-frame clones, with some not included. That table is the source of V, J and clone size, and D and trimming were worked out from the DNA. Among 300,000 to 350,000 clones listed, 80% to 90% were seen once. The TCR originated in a man aged 25 to 40 who had recovered from COVID-19. The sequencing sample was made of PBMCs or T cells enriched from blood (not recorded which). V usage is TRBV6-1 and J usage is TRBJ2-7, with TRBD2 matching over 9 bases. The CDR3 DNA sequence: TGTGCCAGCAGTGATCAGGAGGAGCGGGGGGCCTACGAGCAGTACTTC. This gives the protein CASSDQEERGAYEQYF.